This TCR beta chain was retrieved from a study of shared clonotypes between healthy human individuals. Study observations and caveats: Clonotypes which were not shared had lower generation probabilities than clonotypes that all four donors shared. Sharing across four donors was seen in 4% to 6.5% of naive CD4 clonotypes. A generally larger estimated richness was seen in naive subsets than in memory subsets.

Sequencing was performed with immunoSEQ multiplex PCR; in TCRdb, only in-frame clones are kept and a portion is missing. Of more than 2 million clones in the sample, over 85% were seen once. With regard to this clone: The antigen remains undetermined.

CD45RO-negative CD8 cells positively selected for CCR7 made up the naive population, which excluded terminally differentiated effector memory CD45RA+ cells. The donors were adults (healthy and HIV-negative) with no recent acute infections or vaccinations. Germline CDR1 reads SQVTM; CDR2 reads ANQGSEA. CDR3 length: 15 residues. With V trimmed by 1 base and J by 4 bases, 5 bases remained unmatched. This clonotype was sampled from a man between 18 and 29 years old in good health. Some clones in this sample may be carry-over from other donors' samples. The chain has TRBV29-1 and TRBJ2-1; 9 positions match TRBD1. The sequencing input was naive CD8+ T cells from PBMCs. CDR3 DNA sequence: TGCAGCGTTGAAGGGGGGGACAGGGCATACAATGAGCAGTTCTTC. It specifies CSVEGGDRAYNEQFF.